Ten or more counts support the clone carrying this T cell receptor beta chain. CDR3-region Arm-PCR and iRepertoire HTBI primers produced the TCR beta libraries. TCRdb called the multiplex PCR reads again in MiXCR, with one record for every CDR3 protein. The sample carries about half a million distinct CDR3 sequences, under 25% recorded once. Germline CDR1 reads SGHTA; CDR2 reads FQGTGA. This CDR3 has 13 residues. Trimming removed 5 bases at V and 4 bases at J, with 9 bases between. This sample is drawn from a study of regulatory T cells in long-lasting Graves disease. Time point meaning: persistent/refractory GD, antithyroid drugs over 5 years with positive TRAb. PBMCs were the source of the RNA used for TCR sequencing.

The sequencing used peripheral blood mononuclear cells (PBMCs), collected when the disease was refractory, from a patient treated with antithyroid drugs. The receptor's source is a female donor with Graves disease. The V call is TRBV7-3, the J call TRBJ1-5, with unresolved D. This CDR3 reads CASSLAANQPQHF. For the CDR3, the DNA is TGTGCCAGCAGCCTTGCGGCTAATCAGCCCCAGCATTTT. The full variable domain, in which reference TRBV7-3 and TRBJ1-5 provide the parts outside the CDR3, is GAGVSQTPSNKVTEKGKYVELRCDPISGHTALYWYRQSLGQGPEFLIYFQGTGAADDSGLPNDRFFAVRPEGSVSTLKIQRTERGDSAVYLCASSLAANQPQHFGDGTRLSIL.